These 31 T cell receptor beta chains came from one sample sequenced in a study of beta chain features in type 1 diabetes. Every isolated RNA sample was fully reverse transcribed, so sequencing captured expressed TCRB transcripts. Using immunoSEQ multiplex PCR, the repertoire was profiled, and TCRdb retains in-frame clones only, with some absent. The table lists approximately 250,000 clones, more than 9% of them singletons. Sequencing was performed on naive CD4+ T cells from blood. These receptors all come from a woman aged 18-29 years in good health.

This clone occurred a few times. The chain combines TRBV5-1 with TRBJ2-5; 9 bases are shared with TRBD1. This CDR3 contains 14 residues. Trimming took 0 bases from V and 4 from J; bases not matched to a gene: 1. Germline-derived CDR1 and CDR2 are SGHRS and YFSETQ. The CDR3 region has the DNA TGCGCCAGCAGCTTGGAGACAGGGGGAGAGACCCAGTACTTC. It codes for CASSLETGGETQYF.

This clone was observed a handful of times. The chain employs TRBV2 and TRBJ1-1; D call uncertain. Per the germline V gene, CDR1 is SNHLY and CDR2 is FYNNEI. The CDR3 contains 14 residues. V lost 5 bases and J 2 bases, leaving 12 bases between the germline ends. The CDR3 sequence is CASSLTMANTEAFF. CDR3 coding DNA: TGTGCCAGCAGTCTTACGATGGCCAACACTGAAGCTTTCTTT.

The V call is TRBV5-1, the J call TRBJ2-1; TRBD1 matches 9 bases. The CDR3 consists of 14 residues. Unmatched junction bases numbered 7, after V lost 4 bases and J lost 8 bases. The germline gives CDR1 SGHRS, CDR2 YFSETQ. The CDR3 here is CASSLFTGGDEQFF. As DNA, the CDR3 is TGCGCCAGCAGCCTGTTCACAGGGGGCGATGAGCAGTTCTTC.

V usage is TRBV5-6 and J usage is TRBJ2-5, with 10 bases matching TRBD2. The J call may be incorrect, as the DNA end agrees better with TRBJ2-7. The CDR3 consists of 16 residues. Germline assignment: CDR1 SGHDT and CDR2 YYEEEE. CDR3 sequence: CASSLGLAMSSYEQYF. The DNA of the CDR3 is TGTGCCAGCAGCCTGGGACTAGCGATGAGCTCCTACGAGCAGTACTTC.

This clone came up a few times. The chain employs TRBV29-1 and TRBJ2-3; TRBD1 agrees at 8 bases. The J segment lost 1 base and the V segment lost 6 bases, leaving 0 bases of the junction unmatched. Germline V CDR1 and CDR2: SQVTM, ANQGSEA. This CDR3 has 12 amino acids. The CDR3 sequence is CSVGQGTDTQYF. As DNA, the CDR3 is TGCAGCGTGGGACAGGGCACAGATACGCAGTATTTT.

The chain couples TRBV27 to TRBJ2-7; perhaps TRBD1 as D (5 bases). The V gene's germline CDR1 is MNHEY and CDR2 SMNVEV (reference sequence). V was shortened by 3 bases and J by 0 bases, with 12 bases between the two germline ends. This CDR3 has 15 amino acids. CDR3 protein: CASSFKGKGSYEQYF. In DNA, the CDR3 is TGTGCCAGCAGTTTTAAGGGGAAGGGCTCCTACGAGCAGTACTTC.

J is TRBJ1-2 and V is TRBV4-1; possible D gene TRBD1, 5 bases. The germline CDR1 and CDR2 sequences are MGHRA and YSYEKL. CDR3 length: 15 residues. The V end lost 0 bases, the J end lost 1 base, and 9 bases lay between the germline ends. Written as DNA, the CDR3 is TGCGCCAGCAGCCAAGATGGGGCAGATAACTATGGCTACACCTTC. This codes for CASSQDGADNYGYTF.

This chain connects TRBV5-1 to TRBJ1-1; 10 bases align to TRBD1. This CDR3 has 15 amino acids. Per the germline V gene, CDR1 is SGHRS and CDR2 is YFSETQ. V shed 4 bases and J 3 bases; nucleotides not matched to a gene: 6. The CDR3 bases are TGCGCCAGCAGCCGGACCGGGACAGGGGACACTGAAGCTTTCTTT. The encoded protein is CASSRTGTGDTEAFF.

The chain carries TRBV2 and TRBJ1-5; no clear D gene. The germline V gene encodes CDR1 SNHLY and CDR2 FYNNEI. V was clipped by 7 bases and J by 0 bases, with 13 bases between them. The CDR3 totals 15 residues. Here the CDR3 reads CASKGGVSSNQPQHF. For the CDR3, the DNA is TGTGCCAGCAAAGGAGGCGTAAGTAGCAATCAGCCCCAGCATTTT.

This chain links TRBV10-3 with TRBJ2-3; D ambiguous. Germline CDR1 ENHRY, CDR2 SYGVKD. Trimming took off 6 bases at V and 2 bases at J, with 9 bases between the two ends. The CDR3 totals 13 residues. CDR3 nucleotides: TGTGCCATCAGGAACGACAACACAGATACGCAGTATTTT. This translates into CAIRNDNTDTQYF.

The chain employs TRBV5-4 and TRBJ2-2; the match to TRBD2 covers 11 bases. The CDR3 length is 16 residues. Trimming at V came to 4 bases and at J to 1 base, leaving 3 bases not matched to a gene. The germline CDR1 and CDR2 sequences are SGHNT and YYREEE (reference sequence). CDR3: CASSLGLAGNTGELFF. The CDR3 DNA follows: TGTGCCAGCAGCCTCGGACTAGCGGGGAACACCGGGGAGCTGTTTTTT.

In this sample, this clone turned up a few times. The genes are TRBV19 and TRBJ1-1, with 7 bases that match TRBD1. V dropped 5 bases and J dropped 2; count of bases not matched to a gene: 11. CDR1 LNHDA and CDR2 SQIVND come from the germline V gene (reference sequence). This CDR3 spans 16 amino acids. CDR3 sequence reads: CASSSRQGMGNTEAFF. CDR3 coding DNA: TGTGCCAGTAGTTCCCGACAGGGAATGGGTAACACTGAAGCTTTCTTT.

This clone turned up a few times. The chain links TRBV2 to TRBJ1-1; the match to TRBD1 covers 10 bases. V lost 5 bases and J lost 3; bases outside the gene matches: 6. The CDR3 spans 15 residues. Germline CDR1 is SNHLY and CDR2 is FYNNEI. As DNA, the CDR3 is TGTGCCAGCAGTCCGCGACAGGGGGCGTACACTGAAGCTTTCTTT. Protein product: CASSPRQGAYTEAFF.

In its sample, this clone was seen a few times. The chain links TRBV14 to TRBJ2-1; 7 bases match TRBD2. Per germline, CDR1 SGHDN and CDR2 FVKESK. After removal of 4 bases from V and 9 bases from J, the junction contained 18 bases not matched to a gene. The CDR3 length is 17 residues. The CDR3 nucleotides are TGTGCCAGCAGCCGCGAAGGGCTAGCGGCGCCCCGGGGTGAGCAGTTCTTC. It specifies CASSREGLAAPRGEQFF.

This clone was observed a handful of times. The chain recombines TRBV14 with TRBJ2-1; D perhaps matches TRBD1 (6 bases). The V and J ends lost 4 bases and 3 bases respectively, with 16 bases between them. Germline CDR1 is SGHDN and CDR2 is FVKESK. The CDR3 contains 16 residues. CDR3 sequence: CASSPSDRYVYNEQFF. For the CDR3, the DNA is TGTGCCAGCAGCCCATCGGACAGATACGTCTACAATGAGCAGTTCTTC.

This clone was seen only a few times. The rearrangement links TRBV7-2 to TRBJ2-3; D not certain. The CDR3 length is 14 residues. The V gene's germline CDR1 is SGHTA and CDR2 FQGNSA. Trimming cost V 3 bases and J 4 bases, with 11 bases left between them. In DNA, the CDR3 is TGTGCCAGCAGCTTGGCCCACCGTGCAGATACGCAGTATTTT. It yields the protein CASSLAHRADTQYF.

In this sample, this clone turned up a few times. CDR3 sequence: CSVAGPGMGTEAFF. In nucleotides, the CDR3 is TGCAGCGTTGCTGGGCCGGGGATGGGGACTGAAGCTTTCTTT. The genes are TRBV29-1 and TRBJ1-1; D not certain. V shed 4 bases and J shed 5 bases, with 17 bases lying between them. Germline CDR1 is SQVTM and CDR2 is ANQGSEA. There are 14 residues in the CDR3.

This clone occurred a few times. The V and J genes are TRBV30 and TRBJ1-4, with D possibly TRBD1 on 5 matching bases. Germline V lookup: CDR1 GTSNPN, CDR2 SVGIG (reference sequence). The CDR3 loop spans 13 amino acids. The V end lost 5 bases, the J end lost 5 bases, and 12 bases lay between the germline ends. The CDR3 DNA reads TGTGCCTGGGGGGGGTTACCCAATGAAAAACTGTTTTTT. This gives the protein CAWGGLPNEKLFF.

This clone was counted between two and nine times. The chain employs TRBV19 and TRBJ2-7; tentatively, D is TRBD1 (6 bases). V was cut by 3 bases and J by 2 bases, with 17 bases left in between. This CDR3 is 16 amino acids long. Germline assignment: CDR1 LNHDA and CDR2 SQIVND (reference sequence). CDR3 nucleotide sequence: TGTGCCAGTAGTATTTTGTGGGACACCAGCCCCTACGAGCAGTACTTC. It codes for CASSILWDTSPYEQYF. The entire variable domain, with the rest obtained from reference TRBV19 and TRBJ2-7, is as follows: DGGITQSPKYLFRKEGQNVTLSCEQNLNHDAMYWYRQDPGQGLRLIYYSQIVNDFQKGDIAEGYSVSREKKESFPLTVTSAQKNPTAFYLCASSILWDTSPYEQYFGPGTRLTVT.

In this sample, this clone turned up a few times. The gene calls are TRBV5-1 and TRBJ1-1, with TRBD1 matching 8 bases. The CDR3 has 14 residues. Unmatched junction bases numbered 5, after V lost 3 bases and J lost 4 bases. From germline, CDR1 is SGHRS and CDR2 YFSETQ. The CDR3 nucleotides are TGCGCCAGCAGCTGGGGACAGGATGGCACTGAAGCTTTCTTT. This translates into CASSWGQDGTEAFF.

The chain recombines TRBV14 with TRBJ1-1; D is ambiguous. Looked up from germline, CDR1 is SGHDN and CDR2 is FVKESK. V gave up 3 bases and J gave up 3 bases, with 8 bases separating them. The CDR3 consists of 13 residues. Here the CDR3 DNA reads TGTGCCAGCAGCCAGCAGTTTGACACTGAAGCTTTCTTT. Its translation: CASSQQFDTEAFF.

V is TRBV6-6 and J is TRBJ1-2; 11 bases fit TRBD1. The V and J ends lost 6 bases and 6 bases, in that order; junction bases with no gene match: 6. CDR1 and CDR2 from the germline V gene are MNHNY and SVGAGI (reference sequence). CDR3 length: 14 residues. CDR3 sequence (DNA): TGTGCCAGCAGCACCCCGGGACAGGGGGATGGCTACACCTTC. Amino acid sequence: CASSTPGQGDGYTF.

The CDR3 DNA follows: TGCACCAGCAGCCAAGATGCTGGGGAGTGGTCCTACGAGCAGTACTTC. It translates to CTSSQDAGEWSYEQYF. The chain recombines TRBV1 with TRBJ2-7; TRBD2, the table's D call, was not compared with the DNA. TRBV1 is tagged as a pseudogene. The CDR3 consists of 16 residues.

This clone was seen more than once but under ten times. This chain connects TRBV5-1 to TRBJ2-2; 9 nucleotides match TRBD1. The V gene's germline CDR1 is SGHRS and CDR2 YFSETQ. The CDR3 covers 19 residues. J was trimmed by 6 bases and V by 6 bases; bases with no gene match: 21. CDR3 nucleotide sequence: TGCGCCAGCACCCTACAAAACCGCCCGGGACAGGGAACGGCCGGGGAGCTGTTTTTT. Its translation: CASTLQNRPGQGTAGELFF.

This clone was observed a handful of times. The rearrangement uses TRBV18 and TRBJ1-1; D uncertain. The CDR3 totals 15 residues. V lost 3 bases and J lost 3, with 14 bases in between. Germline V lookup: CDR1 KGHSH, CDR2 LQKENI. The CDR3 DNA is TGTGCCAGCTCACCCGCTGTGGGAGGCGACACTGAAGCTTTCTTT. It encodes CASSPAVGGDTEAFF.

Comment on this clone: Different DNA sequences within this sample yield the same CDR3. In DNA, the CDR3 is TGTGCCAGCAGCGTAGGGGACACCAACTATGGCTACACCTTC. Translation: CASSVGDTNYGYTF. V and J are TRBV9 and TRBJ1-2; tentatively, D is TRBD1 (6 bases). Germline CDR1 reads SGDLS; CDR2 reads YYNGEE. The CDR3 has 14 amino acids. V was shortened by 0 bases and J by 2 bases, with 8 bases between the two germline ends.

V usage is TRBV5-1 and J usage is TRBJ1-1; 8 bases line up with TRBD1. The CDR3 consists of 14 residues. The J segment lost 5 bases and the V segment lost 0 bases, leaving 3 bases of the junction unmatched. Germline loops: CDR1 SGHRS, CDR2 YFSETQ. CDR3 amino acids: CASSLADRGTEAFF. The CDR3 bases are TGCGCCAGCAGCTTGGCCGACAGGGGAACTGAAGCTTTCTTT.

This clone was detected only a few times. The J gene is TRBJ2-7, the V gene TRBV5-1; D is ambiguous. Per germline, CDR1 SGHRS and CDR2 YFSETQ. The CDR3 has 14 residues. Trimming stripped 0 bases from V and 6 bases from J, with 13 bases between. The CDR3 bases are TGCGCCAGCAGCTTGGCTCCGACTGAACCCGAGCAGTACTTC. Its translation is CASSLAPTEPEQYF.

The rearrangement joins TRBV19 to TRBJ1-2, with 8 nucleotides matching TRBD1. Germline CDR1 LNHDA, CDR2 SQIVND (reference sequence). J lost 0 bases, V lost 7 bases, and 1 base had no gene match. The CDR3 is 13 residues long. The CDR3 loop reads CASTDRANYGYTF. The CDR3 DNA reads TGTGCCAGTACGGACAGGGCTAACTATGGCTACACCTTC.

The chain combines TRBV4-2 with TRBJ2-1, with D maybe TRBD1 (6 bases). Germline CDR1 LGHNA, CDR2 YNFKEQ. Deletions cut 1 base from V and 5 bases from J, with 18 bases between. This CDR3 spans 17 amino acids. CDR3 amino acids: CASSQGRGHGENNEQFF. DNA for the CDR3: TGTGCCAGCAGCCAAGGCCGGGGACACGGCGAGAACAATGAGCAGTTCTTC.

This chain uses TRBV7-9 with TRBJ2-1; TRBD2 matches 8 bases. V lost 2 bases and J lost 9; bases outside the gene matches: 9. The length of the CDR3 is 15 residues. CDR1 SEHNR and CDR2 FQNEAQ come from the germline V gene (reference sequence). The chain's CDR3 is CASSLLAGELGEQFF. Here the CDR3 DNA reads TGTGCCAGCAGCTTACTAGCGGGTGAGCTCGGTGAGCAGTTCTTC.